The T cell receptor beta chain under discussion was sequenced for a study of T-cell memory formation after mild COVID-19. Study context: Clusters of TCRs were largely donor specific.

This clonotype was seen a handful of times. Amplification by 5'RACE using constant-segment primers produced TCR alpha and TCR beta cDNA libraries that carried sample barcodes and UMIs. In TCRdb, the 5' RACE reads were re-called with MiXCR into one record per CDR3 protein. The sample includes approximately 260,000 distinct CDR3 sequences, 16% of them seen just once. The CDR3 contains 14 residues. CDR1 SEHNR and CDR2 FQNEAQ come from the germline V gene (reference sequence). Trimming removed 6 bases at V and 4 bases at J, with 14 bases between. J is TRBJ2-3 and V is TRBV7-9, with a weak D call TRBD2 (6 bases). This clonotype was sampled from a man younger than 35 who had mild COVID-19 (a few samples of this study predate the infection). Cell type and time point are not known. Sequenced: PBMCs or a T cell subset sorted from them (not recorded which). The CDR3 spells CASSGAGRPDTQYF. Here the CDR3 DNA reads TGTGCCAGCAGTGGGGCAGGGAGGCCAGATACGCAGTATTTT.